This T cell receptor beta chain was captured by sequencing in a study of identical twins. Using its own MiXCR run on the 5' RACE reads, TCRdb lists one record per CDR3 protein. Found here are under 1 million distinct CDR3 sequences, 10% to 15% of them singletons; the top ten hold around 1.6%. The CDR3 is 16 amino acids. Germline lookup yields CDR1 SGHRS and CDR2 YFSETQ. The trim removed 7 bases at V and 3 bases at J, leaving 16 bases unmatched. The same sample was also used in a study of yellow fever vaccine responses in identical twins.

The clonotype comes from a woman between 18 and 29 years old in good health. V usage is TRBV5-1 and J usage is TRBJ2-7, with 7 bases aligning to TRBD1. The specimen sequenced was PBMCs. In nucleotides, the CDR3 is TGCGCCAGCTTCTCATATTTTTGGGGACAGCTCTACGAGCAGTACGTC. This translates into CASFSYFWGQLYEQYV.